This entry features one T cell receptor beta chain sequence. This clonotype was observed a handful of times. Its antigen is currently not known. No base-level quality is on record; no much larger clone is a single base apart. This entry belongs to a study of regulatory T cells in long-lasting Graves disease (dated by TCRdb to the early 2020s). Notes on the research overall: Antithyroid drugs had been taken for less than 3 months by newly diagnosed Graves' disease patients. Persistent Graves' disease patients were compared with newly diagnosed Graves' disease patients by peripheral blood TCR sequencing and RNA sequencing. A total of roughly 33 samples were covered by TCR sequencing, comprising 13 persistent and 20 or so newly diagnosed Graves' disease patients. The study took place in China and was registered as a clinical trial. Summary of the overall study and its limitations: The study examined only peripheral blood because the primary lesion, thyroid tissue, could not be accessed. Persistent Graves' disease patients showed lower TCR Shannon entropy and fewer highly expanded clones than newly diagnosed patients, suggesting clonal expansion. Persistent disease showed preferential use of TRBV28, TRBJ1-2 and TRBJ2-5, whereas newly diagnosed disease favored TRBV20-1 and TRBJ2-1. Only the TCR beta chain was sequenced and analyzed. More public clonotypes were shared among persistent patients (roughly 2,900) than among newly diagnosed patients (roughly 1,000). The authors acknowledged the small sample size as a limitation that may reduce accuracy.

Its CDR3 holds 13 amino acids, cysteine through phenylalanine. The CDR3 DNA has 39 bases and is translated from base 1. Based on the germline V gene, the CDR1 and CDR2 sequences are MNHNS and SASEGT. The V and J ends are trimmed by 6 bases and 0 bases, leaving 9 bases between them. The library was generated by multiplex PCR. The run used an Illumina HiSeq 4000. CDR3 regions were amplified by Arm-PCR with iRepertoire HTBI primers to construct TCR beta libraries. Before sequencing, the PCR products underwent gel purification. On the authors' methods: Across samples, about 64 TRBV and 13 to 15 TRBJ segments were identified and used for gene usage analysis of CDR3 amino acid clonotypes. COPE and FqMerger were used to merge filtered high-quality paired reads into contigs. BLAST was used to align contigs to IMGT TRBV, TRBD and TRBJ reference genes, with CDR3 defined following IMGT. Any clonotype with a frequency above 0.1% was counted as a highly expanded clone. Shannon entropy served as the measure of repertoire diversity, while the Gini coefficient captured V-J evenness. Public clonotypes were defined as clonotypes shared by more than one individual. In TCRdb, the public reads were trimmed at Q25 with fastp and aligned with MiXCR, with productive beta chains retained. A single entry per CDR3 protein holds the most common genes and DNA from its merged rows. The authors' filters were not applied to this entry. This sample comprises about 360,000 distinct CDR3 sequences, roughly 17% of them detected only once. The ten largest clones represent just over 20% of the sample.

Per the publication, the time point label means: newly diagnosed GD, antithyroid drugs for less than 3 months. For both TCR sequencing and RNA sequencing, RNA was extracted from PBMCs in TRIzol. The diagnosis of Graves' disease followed American Thyroid Association guidelines. Recruitment of patients was carried out at an endocrinology department in Xi'an, China. From each patient, about 9.7 milliliters of peripheral blood was collected into an EDTA anticoagulant tube. Ficoll Paque Plus density gradient separation was used to isolate PBMCs, and no further T cell sorting was performed. An Agilent 2100 Bioanalyzer and agarose gel were used to check RNA quality, while a NanoDrop 2000 measured RNA concentration. These same data were also listed under a study on T cells in Graves' hyperthyroidism and ophthalmopathy. The second investigation adds: A patient counted as having stable Graves' hyperthyroidism if no progression to ophthalmopathy occurred over 18 months of follow-up. The hyperthyroidism patients were between 18 and 65 years old and newly diagnosed, with a disease duration of less than 2 months. Exclusion was applied to patients with uncontrolled infections, other autoimmune diseases, pregnancy or lactation. Diagnoses were based on clinical symptoms, serum thyroxine and TRAb, thyroid ultrasound and orbital computed tomography. For the first round of RT-PCR on the TCR CDR3, the HTBI primer set was used together with the Qiagen OneStep RT-PCR kit. Most expanded thyroid clonotypes (frequency above 0.001) were also detected in blood, suggesting blood repertoires may reflect thyroid immune responses. A model built on a 13 V-J signature distinguished ophthalmopathy from stable hyperthyroidism, reaching about 88% sensitivity and under 84% specificity in cross-validation and 80%/75% in testing. During validation, the model predicted progression to ophthalmopathy a median of around 7 months ahead of onset, with around 71% sensitivity and about 75% specificity. To identify TCR V-J signatures that set the groups apart, the researchers used a discovery cohort of 100 patients, made up of 40 to 45 with Graves' ophthalmopathy and some 56 with stable Graves' hyperthyroidism. Whether ophthalmopathy could be predicted prospectively was tested in an independent validation cohort made up of roughly 20 hyperthyroidism patients plus 17 patients who later progressed to ophthalmopathy. The 100 or so discovery patients were randomly split 7:3 into training and test sets. The study also compared thyroid tissue and blood T-cell repertoires from a handful of Graves' hyperthyroidism patients. After sampling, hyperthyroidism patients received methimazole starting at 30 mg daily, and ophthalmopathy patients received high-dose intravenous methylprednisolone. A second multiplex PCR round built the libraries, followed by size selection and purification. Sequencing of the libraries was done on an Illumina HiSeq2000 using paired-end 100 bp reads. SOAPnuke was used to process the raw data, removing reads that contained adapters or uncalled bases, had a mean Phred below 15, or lacked an exact match to the constant primer or identifier. COPE v1.2.5 was used to merge high-quality paired reads, and clonotypes were defined as unique nucleotide sequences. Clonotypes were aligned to IMGT TRBV, TRBD and TRBJ reference segments using MiTCR v1.1. The analysis included only V-J combinations with a frequency above 0.0001, which together covered more than 99% of the repertoires. A TCS score was defined as the ratio of F50 (clonal expansion) to E x V (chaos), with BLOSUM62-based TCRdist applied between CDR3 peptides within each V-J. Welch's t-statistics and random forest reduced around 550 V-J features to roughly 13, which were used in a naive Bayes classifier (R e1071). No statistical method was used to set the sample size in advance, and investigators knew the group allocation. The paper reports TCR Vbeta CDR3 sequencing of approximately 140 peripheral blood samples: under 45 ophthalmopathy, fewer than 85 hyperthyroidism and approximately 17 progressor patients.

Here the sequenced sample was peripheral blood mononuclear cells (PBMCs), taken at new diagnosis, from a patient treated with antithyroid drugs. This receptor was obtained from a woman under 30 with Graves disease. Donor details come from another sample of the same person, matched by shared clones. Recombination connected TRBV6-1 to TRBJ2-7; the D gene could be either TRBD1 or TRBD2, each agreeing at 5 bases. This receptor has the CDR3 CASSREPSYEQYF. The DNA sequence reads TGTGCCAGCAGCAGGGAGCCCTCCTACGAGCAGTACTTC.